The present entry profiles one T cell receptor beta chain with its context. This sample is part of a study of control samples from healthy donors and cancer patients. Profiling relied on immunoSEQ multiplex PCR, and the TCRdb table lists in-frame clones only, not all of them. The sample shows 160,000 or so clones, less than 95% of them seen only once. This receptor was identified in a man aged 55 to 69 with colorectal cancer. Sample: PBMCs.

CDR3 nucleotides: TGTGCCAGCAGCCAAGTAGGAGGGGCTGAAAAACTGTTTTTT. Its translation is CASSQVGGAEKLFF. V usage is TRBV3-1 (or the pseudogene TRBV3-2) and J usage is TRBJ1-4; weak D call: TRBD1 (5 bases). CDR3 length: 14 residues. V shed 1 base and J shed 7 bases, with 10 bases lying between them. Germline V lookup: CDR1 LGHDT, CDR2 YNNKEL (reference sequence).